The entry below describes one T cell receptor beta chain. This clone was found a few times. There is no known antigen for this receptor. Base-call qualities are not available, and no considerably larger clone is one nucleotide away. The donors were healthy, HIV-negative adults who had no recently reported acute infections or vaccinations. Every donor was a Caucasian adult living in Nashville, Tennessee, USA. CD4+ T cells were enriched by magnetic negative selection, after which naive cells were positively selected on CD45RA and the negative fraction was taken as the memory subset. Blood was collected by leukapheresis, and PBMCs were isolated by Ficoll-Histopaque density gradient centrifugation and then cryopreserved in liquid nitrogen vapor phase. Analytical flow cytometry was used to check the purity and quantity of every magnetically sorted T cell population. Genomic DNA was isolated from every sorted fraction and measured by UV absorbance on a Nanodrop 2000c.

These data are taken from a study of shared clonotypes between healthy human individuals (dated by TCRdb to 2020 to 2021). Study-wide context: Three men and a couple of women, aged 18 to 49 years, made up the cohort. For each donor, three plates each were used for CD4 naive and CD4 memory, two plates were used for CD8 naive, and one plate was used for CD8 memory. To estimate repertoire size and how much clonotype sharing occurs between individuals, the study deeply sequenced the blood TCR repertoires of about 5 healthy adults. Different laboratories and diverse techniques were used to prepare libraries and sequence TCR repertoires, to increase sequencing depth and limit assay-specific biases. Leukapheresis yielded between about 0.85 and 9.5 billion PBMCs per donor. Results the study describes overall, beyond this receptor: Because the study included a small number of donors, the genetic and exposure-history diversity represented was limited. Sampling was restricted to blood, and TCR repertoires in tissue are likely to differ from TCR repertoires in blood. Naive subsets generally had larger estimated clonotype richness than memory subsets. Even with the large sequencing depth, rarefaction of the sorted-subset datasets indicated that sequencing was incomplete. Based on pairwise subsampling, the degree of clonotype sharing among donors was expected to be affected by sequencing depth. Approximately 5% of naive CD4, 3.5% of naive CD8, around 2.3% of memory CD4, and about 0.4% of memory CD8 clonotypes were shared across several donors. Clonotypes shared by all four sorted-subset donors showed higher generation probabilities than non-shared clonotypes.

TCR CDR3 regions were amplified from genomic DNA by multiplex PCR using the deep immunoSEQ assay. Extracted genomic DNA from each cell subset was spread evenly across all wells of several immunoSEQ 96-well plates, with each plate serving as a replicate. For sorted subsets, approximately 210 ng genomic DNA, equal to 25,000 to 35,000 T cell genomes, was loaded into each replicate PCR. Purified libraries were quantified with a Qubit 3.0 fluorometer, sized on a Bioanalyzer 2100, and re-quantified with the KAPA Library Quantification kit. Every immunoSEQ 96-well plate was sequenced on a separate single-read 150-cycle Illumina NextSeq 550 flow cell. In the original analysis: Because the immunoSEQ output held only junctional sequences and lacked quality scores, the filtering could not match the filtering applied to full-length reads. To assign V/J genes and CDR3, sequences were annotated using PyIR, a Python wrapper for IgBLAST v1.9, with IMGT germline references. Reads were filtered out if the reads had weak V/J assignments (E-value above 1e-6), no CDR3, stop codons, out-of-frame junctions, or ambiguous translated residues. V3J clonotypes were defined as sequences sharing the same inferred V gene, J gene, and CDR3 amino acid sequence. To compute the percentage overlap between repertoires, the number of shared unique clonotypes was divided by the size of the smaller repertoire. Richness of each repertoire was evaluated using RTK rarefaction, the Chao1 estimator, and Recon v2.1 estimates of unobserved clonotypes. Generation probabilities for all TCRbeta clonotypes obtained by the gDNA method from several donors were computed using OLGA. The table was pulled from immuneACCESS by TCRdb, which kept in-frame rearrangements only. Such tables lose some clones; where checked, under half of the loss comes from unresolved V genes, and the rest has no known cause. That table gives V, J and clone size, and the DNA gave D and trimming. The sample table lists approximately 720,000 clones, approximately 79% of them with a count of one. Approximately 1.8% of the sample rests with the top ten.

The CDR3, cysteine through phenylalanine, is 13 amino acids long. Only the CDR3 region is kept as DNA, spanning 39 bases read in frame from base 1. CDR1 and CDR2, per the germline V gene (reference sequence), are LNHNV and YYDKDF. Clipping removes 7 bases from V and 4 bases from J, with 1 as the unmatched junction base count. The sequence was obtained from a woman younger than 45 in good health. The sequencing input was memory CD4+ T cells sorted from blood. The intended sense of this specimen's cell subset or site label: CD45RA-negative fraction. The chain uses TRBV15 and TRBJ2-6; 7 bases in the middle match TRBD1. For the CDR3, the sequence is CATKGAGANVLTF. Here is the DNA: TGTGCCACCAAGGGGGCAGGGGCCAACGTCCTGACTTTC.